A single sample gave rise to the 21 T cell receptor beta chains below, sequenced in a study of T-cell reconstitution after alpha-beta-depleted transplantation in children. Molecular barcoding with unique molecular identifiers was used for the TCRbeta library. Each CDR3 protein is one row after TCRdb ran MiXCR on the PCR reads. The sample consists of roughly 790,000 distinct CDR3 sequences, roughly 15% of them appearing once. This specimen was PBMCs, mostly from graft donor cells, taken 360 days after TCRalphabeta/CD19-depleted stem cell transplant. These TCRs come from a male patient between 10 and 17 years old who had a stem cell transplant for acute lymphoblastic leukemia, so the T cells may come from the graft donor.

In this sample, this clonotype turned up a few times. For the CDR3, the DNA is TGTGCCAGCAGTTCGGGCCCCGTGGGCAATCAGCCCCAGCATTTT. This encodes CASSSGPVGNQPQHF. The V call is TRBV6-5, the J call TRBJ1-5; D remains unclear. CDR3 length: 15 residues. V lost 4 bases and J 2 bases, leaving 12 bases between the germline ends. Germline loops: CDR1 MNHEY, CDR2 SVGAGI.

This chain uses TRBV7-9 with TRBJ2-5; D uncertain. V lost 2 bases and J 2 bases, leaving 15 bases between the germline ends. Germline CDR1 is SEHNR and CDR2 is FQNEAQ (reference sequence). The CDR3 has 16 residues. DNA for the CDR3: TGTGCCAGCAGCTTATCCCTGGCGGAGTGGCAAGAGACCCAGTACTTC. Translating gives CASSLSLAEWQETQYF.

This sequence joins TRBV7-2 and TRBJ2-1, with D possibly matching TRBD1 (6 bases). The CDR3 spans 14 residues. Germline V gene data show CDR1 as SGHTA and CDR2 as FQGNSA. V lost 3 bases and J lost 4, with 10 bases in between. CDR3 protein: CASSLRTAYNEQFF. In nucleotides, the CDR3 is TGTGCCAGCAGCTTGCGGACAGCGTACAATGAGCAGTTCTTC.

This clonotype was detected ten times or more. CDR3 amino acids: CSVGRGGSYEQYF. The CDR3 nucleotides read TGCAGCGTTGGGCGGGGGGGCTCCTACGAGCAGTACTTC. The chain couples TRBV29-1 to TRBJ2-7; 9 positions match TRBD2. Germline V gene sequence: CDR1 SQVTM, CDR2 ANQGSEA. The CDR3 contains 13 residues. The ends lost 4 bases at V and 0 bases at J; junction bases unmatched: 1.

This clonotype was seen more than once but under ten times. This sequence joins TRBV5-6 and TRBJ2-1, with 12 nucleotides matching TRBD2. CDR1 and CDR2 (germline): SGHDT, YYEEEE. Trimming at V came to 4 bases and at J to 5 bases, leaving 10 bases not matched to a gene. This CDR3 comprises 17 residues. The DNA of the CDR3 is TGTGCCAGCAGCCGACCGACTAGCGGGAGACGGCACAATGAGCAGTTCTTC. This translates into CASSRPTSGRRHNEQFF.

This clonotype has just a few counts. The CDR3 loop reads CASSYHSPGQLPTDTQYF. The CDR3 DNA reads as TGTGCCAGCAGCTATCACTCCCCCGGACAGTTACCCACAGATACGCAGTATTTT. This sequence joins TRBV11-1 and TRBJ2-3; D might be TRBD1 (6 bases). The CDR3 length is 18 residues. Germline values: CDR1 SGHAT, CDR2 FQDESV (reference sequence). The germline V and J ends were trimmed by 4 bases and 2 bases, with 22 bases remaining between them.

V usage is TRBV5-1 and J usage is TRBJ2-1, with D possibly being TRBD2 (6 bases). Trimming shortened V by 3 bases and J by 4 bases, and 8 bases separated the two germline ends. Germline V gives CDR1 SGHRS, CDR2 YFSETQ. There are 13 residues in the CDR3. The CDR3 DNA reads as TGCGCCAGCAGCTGGACTATGTACAATGAGCAGTTCTTC. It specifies CASSWTMYNEQFF. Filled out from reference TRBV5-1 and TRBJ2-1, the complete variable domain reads KAGVTQTPRYLIKTRGQQVTLSCSPISGHRSVSWYQQTPGQGLQFLFEYFSETQRNKGNFPGRFSGRQFSNSRSEMNVSTLELGDSALYLCASSWTMYNEQFFGPGTRLTVL.

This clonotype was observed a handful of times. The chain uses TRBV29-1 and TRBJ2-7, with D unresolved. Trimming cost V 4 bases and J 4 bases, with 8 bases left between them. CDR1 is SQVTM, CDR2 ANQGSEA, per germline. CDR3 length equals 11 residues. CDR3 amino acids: CSVGSYYEQYF. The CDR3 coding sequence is TGCAGCGTTGGCTCGTATTACGAGCAGTACTTC.

CDR3 bases: TGTGCCAGCAGTTTGGATAGCGGGAGAGTAGTGCAGTACTTC. This translates into CASSLDSGRVVQYF. The V gene is TRBV6-2 or TRBV6-3, the J gene TRBJ2-7; TRBD2 agrees at 9 bases. CDR3 length: 14 amino acids. J lost 9 bases, V lost 4 bases, and 10 bases had no gene match. Per germline, CDR1 MNHEY and CDR2 SVGEGT.

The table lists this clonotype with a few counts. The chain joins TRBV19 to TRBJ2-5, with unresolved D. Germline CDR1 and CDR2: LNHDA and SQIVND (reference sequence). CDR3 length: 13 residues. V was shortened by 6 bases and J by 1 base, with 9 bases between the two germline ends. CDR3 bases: TGTGCCAGTAGCGGACGGACCCAAGAGACCCAGTACTTC. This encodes CASSGRTQETQYF. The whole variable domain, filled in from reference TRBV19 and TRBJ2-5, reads DGGITQSPKYLFRKEGQNVTLSCEQNLNHDAMYWYRQDPGQGLRLIYYSQIVNDFQKGDIAEGYSVSREKKESFPLTVTSAQKNPTAFYLCASSGRTQETQYFGPGTRLLVL.

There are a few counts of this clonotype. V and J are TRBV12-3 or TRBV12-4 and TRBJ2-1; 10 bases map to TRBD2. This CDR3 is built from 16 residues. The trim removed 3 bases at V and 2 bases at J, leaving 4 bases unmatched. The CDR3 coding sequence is TGTGCCAGCAGTTTGAGAGCGGGAGGGCCCTACAATGAGCAGTTCTTC. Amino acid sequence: CASSLRAGGPYNEQFF.

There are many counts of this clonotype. The CDR3 is CASSSTGEQFF. CDR3 sequence (DNA): TGTGCCAGCAGTTCCACAGGGGAGCAGTTCTTC. This chain links TRBV6-6 with TRBJ2-1; D is possibly TRBD1 (6 bases). Per germline, CDR1 MNHNY and CDR2 SVGAGI (reference sequence). Trimming left V 4 bases short and J 10 bases short, with 8 bases between. The CDR3 runs 11 residues.

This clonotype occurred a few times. CDR3 in DNA: TGCAGTGCTAACCGGGACGCCAATGAGCAGTTCTTC. Its translation is CSANRDANEQFF. The J gene is TRBJ2-1, the V gene TRBV20-1; D is possibly TRBD1 or TRBD2 (5 bases each). Between the trimmed V and J ends, which lost 4 bases and 6 bases, there was a span of 10 bases. Germline V gives CDR1 DFQATT, CDR2 SNEGSKA (reference sequence). The CDR3 is made up of 12 amino acids.

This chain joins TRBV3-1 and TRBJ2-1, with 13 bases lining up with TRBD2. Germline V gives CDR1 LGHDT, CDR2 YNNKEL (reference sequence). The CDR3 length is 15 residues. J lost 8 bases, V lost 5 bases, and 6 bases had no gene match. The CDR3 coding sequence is TGTGCCAGCAGCGTCACTAGCGGGAGGGTCGATGAGCAGTTCTTC. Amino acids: CASSVTSGRVDEQFF.

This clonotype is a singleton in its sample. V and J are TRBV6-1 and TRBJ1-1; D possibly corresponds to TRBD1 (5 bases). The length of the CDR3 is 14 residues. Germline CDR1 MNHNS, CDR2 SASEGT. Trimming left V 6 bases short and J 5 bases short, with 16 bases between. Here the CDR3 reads CASRLYTRVTEAFF. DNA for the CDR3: TGTGCCAGCAGACTTTACACCAGGGTAACTGAAGCTTTCTTT.

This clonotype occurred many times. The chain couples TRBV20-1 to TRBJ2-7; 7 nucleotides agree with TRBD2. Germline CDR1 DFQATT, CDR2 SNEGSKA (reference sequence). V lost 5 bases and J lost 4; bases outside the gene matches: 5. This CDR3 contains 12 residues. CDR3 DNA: TGCAGTGCTGCTAGCGGCCCTTACGAGCAGTACTTC. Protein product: CSAASGPYEQYF.

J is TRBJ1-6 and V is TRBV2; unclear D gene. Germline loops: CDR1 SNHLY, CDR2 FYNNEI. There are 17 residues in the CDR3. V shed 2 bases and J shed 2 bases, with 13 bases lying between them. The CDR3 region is CASSELAGRAYNSPLHF. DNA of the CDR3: TGTGCCAGCAGTGAACTCGCGGGGAGAGCCTATAATTCACCCCTCCACTTT.

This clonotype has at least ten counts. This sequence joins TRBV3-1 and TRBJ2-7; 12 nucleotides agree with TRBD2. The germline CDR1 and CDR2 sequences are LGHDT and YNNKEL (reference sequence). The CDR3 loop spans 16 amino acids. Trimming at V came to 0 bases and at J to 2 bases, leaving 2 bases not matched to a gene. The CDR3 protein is CASSQETSGRAYEQYF. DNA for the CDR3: TGTGCCAGCAGCCAAGAGACTAGCGGGAGAGCCTACGAGCAGTACTTC.

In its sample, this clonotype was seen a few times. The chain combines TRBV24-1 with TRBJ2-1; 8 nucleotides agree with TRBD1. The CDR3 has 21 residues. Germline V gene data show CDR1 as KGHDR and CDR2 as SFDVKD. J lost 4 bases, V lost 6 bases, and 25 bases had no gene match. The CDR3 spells CATSRSPGQGAAPTSYNEQFF. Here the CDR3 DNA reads TGTGCCACCAGTAGAAGCCCCGGACAGGGCGCAGCTCCGACTTCATACAATGAGCAGTTCTTC.

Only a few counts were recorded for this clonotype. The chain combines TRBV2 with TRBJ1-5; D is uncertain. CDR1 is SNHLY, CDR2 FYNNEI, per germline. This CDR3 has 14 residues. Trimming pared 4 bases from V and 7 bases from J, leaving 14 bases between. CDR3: CASSATDSGQPQHF. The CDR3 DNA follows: TGTGCCAGCAGTGCGACCGACTCGGGCCAGCCCCAGCATTTT.

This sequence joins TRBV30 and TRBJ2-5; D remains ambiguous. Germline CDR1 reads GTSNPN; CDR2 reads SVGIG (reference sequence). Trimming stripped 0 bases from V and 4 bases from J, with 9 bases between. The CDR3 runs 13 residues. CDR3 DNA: TGTGCCTGGAGTGTAACCCTAACAGAGACCCAGTACTTC. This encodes CAWSVTLTETQYF. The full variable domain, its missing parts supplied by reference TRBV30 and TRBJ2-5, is SQTIHQWPATLVQPVGSPLSLECTVEGTSNPNLYWYRQAAGRGLQLLFYSVGIGQISSEVPQNLSASRPQDRQFILSSKKLLLSDSGFYLCAWSVTLTETQYFGPGTRLLVL.